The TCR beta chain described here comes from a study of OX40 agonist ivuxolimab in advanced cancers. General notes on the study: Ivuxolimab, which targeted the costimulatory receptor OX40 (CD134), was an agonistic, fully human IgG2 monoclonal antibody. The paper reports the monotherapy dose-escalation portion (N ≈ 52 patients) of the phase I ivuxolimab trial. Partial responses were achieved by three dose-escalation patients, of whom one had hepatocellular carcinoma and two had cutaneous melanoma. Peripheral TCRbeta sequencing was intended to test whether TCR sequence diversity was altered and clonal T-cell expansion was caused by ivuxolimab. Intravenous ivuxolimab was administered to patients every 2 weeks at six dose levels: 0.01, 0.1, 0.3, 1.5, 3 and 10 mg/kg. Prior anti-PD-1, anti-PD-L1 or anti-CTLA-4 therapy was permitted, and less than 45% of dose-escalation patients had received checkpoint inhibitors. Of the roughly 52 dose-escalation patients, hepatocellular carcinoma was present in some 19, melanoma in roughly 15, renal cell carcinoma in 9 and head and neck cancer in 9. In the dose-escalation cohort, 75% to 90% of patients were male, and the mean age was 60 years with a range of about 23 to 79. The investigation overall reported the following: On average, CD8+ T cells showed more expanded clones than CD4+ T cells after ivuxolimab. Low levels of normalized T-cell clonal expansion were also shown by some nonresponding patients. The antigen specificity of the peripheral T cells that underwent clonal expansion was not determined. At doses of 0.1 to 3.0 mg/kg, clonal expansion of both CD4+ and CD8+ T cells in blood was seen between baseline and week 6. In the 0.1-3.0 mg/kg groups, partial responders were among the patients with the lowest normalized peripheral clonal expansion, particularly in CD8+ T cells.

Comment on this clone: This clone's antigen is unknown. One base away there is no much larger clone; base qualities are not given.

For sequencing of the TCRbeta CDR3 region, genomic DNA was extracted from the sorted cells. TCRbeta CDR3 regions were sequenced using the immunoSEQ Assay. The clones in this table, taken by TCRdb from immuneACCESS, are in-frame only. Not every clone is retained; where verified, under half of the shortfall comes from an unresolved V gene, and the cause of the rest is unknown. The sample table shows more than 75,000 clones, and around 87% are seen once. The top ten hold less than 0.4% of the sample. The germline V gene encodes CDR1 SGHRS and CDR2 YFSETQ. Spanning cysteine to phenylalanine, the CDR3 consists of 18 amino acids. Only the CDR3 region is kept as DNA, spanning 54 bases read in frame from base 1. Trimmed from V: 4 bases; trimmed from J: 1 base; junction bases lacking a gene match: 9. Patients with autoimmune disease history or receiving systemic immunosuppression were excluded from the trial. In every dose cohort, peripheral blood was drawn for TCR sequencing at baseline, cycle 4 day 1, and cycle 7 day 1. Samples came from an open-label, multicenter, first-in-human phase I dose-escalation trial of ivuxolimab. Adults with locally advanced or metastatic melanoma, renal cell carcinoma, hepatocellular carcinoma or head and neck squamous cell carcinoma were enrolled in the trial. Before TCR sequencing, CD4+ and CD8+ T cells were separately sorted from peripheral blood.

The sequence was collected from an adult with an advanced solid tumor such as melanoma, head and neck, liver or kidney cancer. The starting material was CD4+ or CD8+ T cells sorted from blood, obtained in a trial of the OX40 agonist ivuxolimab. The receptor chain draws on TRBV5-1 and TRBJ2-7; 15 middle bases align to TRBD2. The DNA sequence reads TGCGCCAGCAGCCAACCGGGACTAGCGGGAGGTTGGTCCTACGAGCAGTACTTC. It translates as CASSQPGLAGGWSYEQYF.